This entry lists 31 T cell receptor beta chains sequenced from one sample in a study of siplizumab effects on memory and regulatory T cells (dated 2019 in TCRdb). Receptors were amplified or captured by the immunoSEQ multiplex PCR assay. TCRdb provides this immuneACCESS table in a form limited to in-frame rearrangements. Some clones are lacking; in checked studies, under half of them reflect an unresolved V gene, and why the rest are absent is not known. This sample lists about 50,000 clones; about 94% were detected once. 15% to 20% of the sample is taken by the ten largest. Sequenced material: CD8+ T cells sorted from blood. All receptors derive from a human donor in good health.

This clone was seen a handful of times. The V gene is TRBV6-5, the J gene TRBJ2-1; 7 bases are a match to TRBD2. The CDR3 runs 14 residues. V shed 6 bases and J 4 bases; nucleotides not matched to a gene: 6. CDR1 and CDR2 (germline): MNHEY, SVGAGI. The CDR3 spells CASSPSGTYNEQFF. CDR3 sequence (DNA): TGTGCCAGCAGCCCAAGCGGGACTTACAATGAGCAGTTCTTC.

The V call is TRBV29-1, the J call TRBJ1-3; D ambiguous. Germline V gene data show CDR1 as SQVTM and CDR2 as ANQGSEA. The CDR3 is made up of 14 amino acids. Trimming stripped 5 bases from V and 4 bases from J, with 15 bases between. The CDR3 DNA follows: TGCAGCGTTCGTCAGGACTTCTTCGGAAACACCATATATTTT. Protein sequence: CSVRQDFFGNTIYF. Filled out from reference TRBV29-1 and TRBJ1-3, the complete variable domain reads SAVISQKPSRDICQRGTSLTIQCQVDSQVTMMFWYRQQPGQSLTLIATANQGSEATYESGFVIDKFPISRPNLTFSTLTVSNMSPEDSSIYLCSVRQDFFGNTIYFGEGSWLTVV.

The chain combines TRBV6-5 with TRBJ1-3; D is uncertain. The CDR3 extends over 15 amino acids. V was pared by 2 bases and J by 4 bases, with 12 bases between. Germline CDR1 and CDR2: MNHEY and SVGAGI. The CDR3, as DNA: TGTGCCAGCAGTTACCTGGCTGGAGAAGGAAACACCATATATTTT. It translates to CASSYLAGEGNTIYF.

The chain links TRBV4-1 to TRBJ2-1, with D perhaps TRBD2 (5 bases). The length of the CDR3 is 14 residues. Germline loops: CDR1 MGHRA, CDR2 YSYEKL. V was clipped by 4 bases and J by 6 bases, with 13 bases between them. CDR3 residues: CASSRVGGSNEQFF. As DNA, the CDR3 is TGCGCCAGCAGCCGGGTTGGAGGCAGCAATGAGCAGTTCTTC.

V is TRBV27 and J is TRBJ2-3; tentative D call: TRBD2 (6 bases). V shed 7 bases and J shed 6 bases, with 17 bases lying between them. The CDR3 totals 14 residues. Germline-derived CDR1 and CDR2 are MNHEY and SMNVEV (reference sequence). The CDR3 loop reads CASITIRGGDTQYF. The CDR3 DNA sequence: TGTGCCAGCATAACAATAAGGGGAGGTGATACGCAGTATTTT.

V and J are TRBV27 and TRBJ2-1, with a possible D match to TRBD2 (7 bases). Germline-derived CDR1 and CDR2 are MNHEY and SMNVEV (reference sequence). The germline V and J ends were trimmed by 5 bases and 9 bases, with 20 bases remaining between them. The CDR3 spans 15 residues. CDR3 nucleotide sequence: TGTGCCAGCAGTCCAACCCCGGAGGGGGGGGGTGAGCAGTTCTTC. Protein product: CASSPTPEGGGEQFF.

This clone occurred once. This chain uses TRBV7-3 with TRBJ2-1; perhaps D is TRBD1 or TRBD2 (5 bases each). Trimming cost V 3 bases and J 2 bases, with 8 bases left between them. CDR1 SGHTA and CDR2 FQGTGA come from the germline V gene. The CDR3 covers 14 residues. For the CDR3, the DNA is TGTGCCAGCAGCTTCCCGGGACCCTACAATGAGCAGTTCTTC. It yields the protein CASSFPGPYNEQFF.

The rearrangement joins TRBV29-1 to TRBJ2-7; weak D call: TRBD2 (5 bases). The CDR3 runs to 13 residues. Germline CDR1 SQVTM, CDR2 ANQGSEA. Trimming took 1 base from V and 3 from J, leaving 10 bases between them. Written as DNA, the CDR3 is TGCAGCGTTGAAGGTCAGACTAACTACGAGCAGTACTTC. Protein product: CSVEGQTNYEQYF.

This chain links TRBV12-2 with TRBJ2-7; whether TRBD1, the table's D call, matches the DNA was not checked. TRBV12-2 is described as a pseudogene. The CDR3 is 17 amino acids. In DNA form, the CDR3 reads TGTGCAAGTCGCTTCTCTCGGGCAGGGGATATCGGCTACGAGCAGTACTTC. This gives the protein CASRFSRAGDIGYEQYF.

The count of this clone is one. This chain links TRBV2 with TRBJ2-1; D possibly matches TRBD1 or TRBD2 (6 bases each). Germline V gene lookup returns CDR1 SNHLY and CDR2 FYNNEI. This CDR3 contains 12 residues. Between the trimmed V and J ends, which lost 7 bases and 7 bases, there was a span of 11 bases. Written as DNA, the CDR3 is TGTGCCAGCACTAGAGGGGGGAATGAGCAGTTCTTC. Residues: CASTRGGNEQFF. Together with reference TRBV2 and TRBJ2-1, the CDR3 gives the full variable domain: EPEVTQTPSHQVTQMGQEVILRCVPISNHLYFYWYRQILGQKVEFLVSFYNNEISEKSEIFDDQFSVERPDGSNFTLKIRSTKLEDSAMYFCASTRGGNEQFFGPGTRLTVL.

The chain carries TRBV5-6 and TRBJ2-1, with TRBD2 identical over 9 bases. The V segment lost 2 bases and the J segment 5 bases; nucleotides outside the gene matches: 14. Germline values: CDR1 SGHDT, CDR2 YYEEEE. This CDR3 is built from 18 residues. The CDR3 DNA is TGTGCCAGCAGCTTTTTGGATAGCGGGAGTTGGTTGCACAATGAGCAGTTCTTC. Protein sequence: CASSFLDSGSWLHNEQFF.

This sequence joins TRBV29-1 and TRBJ1-2; TRBD1 agrees at 8 bases. The germline V gene has CDR1 SQVTM and CDR2 ANQGSEA. The CDR3 loop spans 13 amino acids. With 5 bases clipped from V and 2 bases from J, the junction kept 4 bases outside the gene matches. Written as DNA, the CDR3 is TGCAGCGTTCGGTCAGGGGGCAACTATGGCTACACCTTC. This translates into CSVRSGGNYGYTF.

The chain couples TRBV19 to TRBJ2-1; D is ambiguous. Trimming removed 2 bases from V and 0 bases from J, with 8 bases in between. Germline V gene sequence: CDR1 LNHDA, CDR2 SQIVND (reference sequence). CDR3 length equals 15 residues. In DNA form, the CDR3 reads TGTGCCAGTAGTATAAATGGGGACTCCTACAATGAGCAGTTCTTC. It encodes CASSINGDSYNEQFF.

The V call is TRBV29-1, the J call TRBJ1-2; D remains ambiguous. The CDR3 has 13 amino acids. Per germline, CDR1 SQVTM and CDR2 ANQGSEA. V gave up 0 bases and J gave up 4 bases, with 9 bases separating them. DNA of the CDR3: TGCAGCGTTGAAGATCTGACACCCTATGGCTACACCTTC. Its translation: CSVEDLTPYGYTF.

This chain links TRBV9 with TRBJ2-3; D is uncertain. Germline lookup yields CDR1 SGDLS and CDR2 YYNGEE. The CDR3 spans 14 residues. V was clipped by 4 bases and J by 3 bases, with 12 bases between them. The CDR3 loop reads CASSSTNPTDTQYF. CDR3 nucleotides: TGTGCCAGCAGCTCCACGAACCCAACAGATACGCAGTATTTT.

CDR3: CASSETWAEAFF. CDR3 nucleotide sequence: TGCGCCAGCAGTGAGACGTGGGCAGAAGCTTTCTTT. This chain uses TRBV10-2 with TRBJ1-1; D unresolved. With 2 bases removed from V and 8 bases from J, the gap between germline ends came to 9 bases. CDR1 is WSHSY, CDR2 SAAADI, per germline. The CDR3 sequence is 12 residues long.

The J gene is TRBJ2-5, the V gene TRBV28, with D possibly being TRBD2 (6 bases). Germline-derived CDR1 and CDR2 are MDHEN and SYDVKM. V lost 5 bases and J lost 5, with 9 bases in between. The CDR3 is 12 residues long. The CDR3 DNA is TGTGCCAGCAGTGGTGGGGGGGAGACCCAGTACTTC. Its protein is CASSGGGETQYF.

This clone was detected once. CDR3 region: CASSDGKGGGTDTQYF. The CDR3 region has the DNA TGTGCCAGCAGTGACGGAAAGGGAGGAGGCACAGATACGCAGTATTTT. This chain links TRBV6-4 with TRBJ2-3; maybe TRBD2 (6 bases). This CDR3 is built from 16 residues. From germline, CDR1 is MRHNA and CDR2 SNTAGT. The germline V and J ends were trimmed by 2 bases and 1 base, with 13 bases remaining between them.

The CDR3 protein is CASSDVAGTSGMVSYNEQFF. As DNA, the CDR3 is TGTGCCAGCAGCGACGTCGCCGGGACTAGCGGGATGGTGTCCTACAATGAGCAGTTCTTC. The chain recombines TRBV4-2 with TRBJ2-1; 13 positions agree with TRBD2. Germline values: CDR1 LGHNA, CDR2 YNFKEQ. V lost 5 bases to trimming and J lost 1 base; unmatched junction nucleotides: 14. The CDR3 has 20 amino acids.

This chain connects TRBV13 to TRBJ2-5; D is unresolved. Between the trimmed V and J ends, which lost 5 bases and 2 bases, there was a span of 3 bases. Germline V gene sequence: CDR1 PRHDT, CDR2 FYEKMQ (reference sequence). The CDR3 has 11 residues. The CDR3 DNA reads as TGTGCCAGCAGCCATCAAGAGACCCAGTACTTC. Translating it yields CASSHQETQYF.

The V gene is TRBV28, the J gene TRBJ2-7, with 12 bases lining up with TRBD2. This CDR3 has 17 amino acids. Germline-derived CDR1 and CDR2 are MDHEN and SYDVKM. V was clipped by 6 bases and J by 4 bases; unmatched bases: 13. The CDR3 region has the DNA TGTGCCAGCAGACTGACTAGCGGGGGTCCGAACTGGTACGAGCAGTACTTC. Protein: CASRLTSGGPNWYEQYF.

The chain employs TRBV5-4 and TRBJ2-7; D is undetermined. This CDR3 is built from 15 residues. Germline-derived CDR1 and CDR2 are SGHNT and YYREEE (reference sequence). Trimming removed 1 base at V and 2 bases at J, with 13 bases between. The CDR3, as DNA: TGTGCCAGCAGCTTGTATGGGTCCTCCACCTACGAGCAGTACTTC. It encodes CASSLYGSSTYEQYF.

The genes are TRBV19 and TRBJ2-1; 8 nucleotides line up with TRBD1. Germline V gene sequence: CDR1 LNHDA, CDR2 SQIVND (reference sequence). The CDR3 loop spans 15 amino acids. The J segment lost 2 bases and the V segment lost 2 bases, leaving 2 bases of the junction unmatched. The CDR3: CASSITGGTYNEQFF. CDR3 nucleotides: TGTGCCAGTAGTATAACAGGGGGTACCTACAATGAGCAGTTCTTC.

This chain uses TRBV6-6 with TRBJ2-2, with 8 bases fitting TRBD2. The CDR3 contains 15 residues. The V and J ends lost 6 bases and 2 bases, in that order; junction bases with no gene match: 5. Per germline, CDR1 MNHNY and CDR2 SVGAGI (reference sequence). For the CDR3, the DNA is TGTGCCAGCAGGGTAGCGGGGATCAACACCGGGGAGCTGTTTTTT. This sequence encodes CASRVAGINTGELFF.

The rearrangement uses TRBV2 and TRBJ2-6; D possibly corresponds to TRBD1 (5 bases). The CDR3 is 15 amino acids. CDR1 SNHLY and CDR2 FYNNEI come from the germline V gene. V was cut by 1 base and J by 2 bases, with 6 bases left in between. CDR3: CASSEGRAGANVLTF. CDR3 nucleotide sequence: TGTGCCAGCAGTGAAGGCAGGGCTGGGGCCAACGTCCTGACTTTC.

This clone was counted once. This sequence joins TRBV19 and TRBJ2-7; either TRBD1 or TRBD2 may supply D (5 bases each). The length of the CDR3 is 14 residues. Germline CDR1 reads LNHDA; CDR2 reads SQIVND (reference sequence). V was shortened by 6 bases and J by 1 base, with 13 bases between the two germline ends. The CDR3 DNA reads TGTGCCAGTAGCAGGAAGGGACGGTCCTACGAGCAGTACTTC. This codes for CASSRKGRSYEQYF.

The rearrangement uses TRBV7-9 and TRBJ1-3; D remains ambiguous. The V end lost 5 bases, the J end lost 4 bases, and 15 bases lay between the germline ends. The CDR3 contains 15 residues. Germline CDR1 and CDR2: SEHNR and FQNEAQ (reference sequence). The DNA of the CDR3 is TGTGCCAGCAGCCGAACCCTAGGTGGGGGAAACACCATATATTTT. It codes for CASSRTLGGGNTIYF.

The DNA of the CDR3 is TGTGCCAGCAGCCCCCACCCAGAACAGGGGAGGCATGGCTACACCTTC. Amino acids: CASSPHPEQGRHGYTF. The V and J genes are TRBV9 and TRBJ1-2; TRBD1 agrees at 7 bases. Losses at the gene ends were 4 bases for V and 6 bases for J; bases not matched to a gene: 15. Germline V gives CDR1 SGDLS, CDR2 YYNGEE. This CDR3 is 16 amino acids long.

The CDR3 coding sequence is TGTGCCAGCAGCTTGTCTGGCACAGATACGCAGTATTTT. Translated: CASSLSGTDTQYF. The rearrangement joins TRBV5-4 to TRBJ2-3; D is unresolved. Trimming removed 1 base at V and 1 base at J, with 4 bases between. This CDR3 region has 13 residues. Germline V CDR1 and CDR2: SGHNT, YYREEE (reference sequence).

This clone was picked up one time. The J gene is TRBJ2-3, the V gene TRBV2; no clear D gene. With 2 bases removed from V and 2 bases from J, the gap between germline ends came to 5 bases. The CDR3 runs 13 residues. The V gene's germline CDR1 is SNHLY and CDR2 FYNNEI. CDR3 nucleotides: TGTGCCAGCAGTGAACCGAACACAGATACGCAGTATTTT. It translates to CASSEPNTDTQYF.

The gene calls are TRBV7-9 and TRBJ1-1; a possible D gene is TRBD1 (5 bases). V lost 4 bases and J lost 0, with 15 bases in between. There are 16 residues in the CDR3. Germline CDR1 is SEHNR and CDR2 is FQNEAQ (reference sequence). This chain's CDR3 is CASSSTWGVMNTEAFF. The CDR3 nucleotides read TGTGCCAGCAGCTCCACCTGGGGGGTCATGAACACTGAAGCTTTCTTT.